One TCR beta chain is described in this entry. This entry belongs to a study of T cell responses to AZD1222 COVID-19 vaccine. The J segment lost 9 bases and the V segment lost 4 bases, leaving 7 bases of the junction unmatched. Germline V gene lookup returns CDR1 SGHNT and CDR2 YYREEE (reference sequence). The CDR3 extends over 13 amino acids. Here immunoSEQ multiplex PCR was the method, and the copy in TCRdb shows in-frame clones only, minus some. Of about 100,000 clones listed, about four fifths are singletons. The source is an adult in good health. Sequenced material: peripheral blood, taken on day 0 of AZD1222 vaccination. The V call is TRBV5-4, the J call TRBJ2-1; TRBD1 agrees at 7 bases. CDR3 in amino acids: CASSLIGGGEQFF. CDR3 DNA sequence: TGTGCCAGCAGCCTTATAGGGGGCGGTGAGCAGTTCTTC.